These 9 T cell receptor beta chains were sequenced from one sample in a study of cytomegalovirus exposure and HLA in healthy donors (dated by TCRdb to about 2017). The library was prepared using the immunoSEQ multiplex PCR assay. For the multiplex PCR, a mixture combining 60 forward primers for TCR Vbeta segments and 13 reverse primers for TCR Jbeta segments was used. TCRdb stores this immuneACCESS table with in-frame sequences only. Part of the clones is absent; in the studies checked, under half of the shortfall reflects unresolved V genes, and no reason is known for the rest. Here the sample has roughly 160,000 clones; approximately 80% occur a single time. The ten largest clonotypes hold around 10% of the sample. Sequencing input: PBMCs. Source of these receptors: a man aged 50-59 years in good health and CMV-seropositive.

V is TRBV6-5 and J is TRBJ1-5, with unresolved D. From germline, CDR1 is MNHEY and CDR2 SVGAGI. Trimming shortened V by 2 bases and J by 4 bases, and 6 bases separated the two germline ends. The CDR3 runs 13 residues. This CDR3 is CASSYGRNQPQHF. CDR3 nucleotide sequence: TGTGCCAGCAGTTACGGCCGAAATCAGCCCCAGCATTTT.

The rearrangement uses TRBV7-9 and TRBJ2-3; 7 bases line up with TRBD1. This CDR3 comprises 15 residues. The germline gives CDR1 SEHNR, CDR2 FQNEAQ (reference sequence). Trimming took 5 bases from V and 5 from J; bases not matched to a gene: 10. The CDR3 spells CASSPIQGIQDTQYF. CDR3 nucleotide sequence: TGTGCCAGCAGCCCCATACAGGGGATTCAAGATACGCAGTATTTT.

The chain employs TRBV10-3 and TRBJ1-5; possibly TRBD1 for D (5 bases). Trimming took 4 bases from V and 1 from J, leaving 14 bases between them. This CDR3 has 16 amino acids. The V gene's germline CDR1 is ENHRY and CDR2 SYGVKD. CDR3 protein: CAISGGQGGSNQPQHF. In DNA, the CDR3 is TGTGCCATCAGTGGTGGTCAGGGCGGCAGCAATCAGCCCCAGCATTTT.

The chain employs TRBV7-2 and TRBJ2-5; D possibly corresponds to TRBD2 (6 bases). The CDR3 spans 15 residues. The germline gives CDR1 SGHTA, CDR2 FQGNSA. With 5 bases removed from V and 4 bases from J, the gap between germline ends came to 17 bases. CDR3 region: CASSNSWEEIETQYF. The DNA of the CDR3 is TGTGCCAGCAGCAATAGTTGGGAGGAGATAGAGACCCAGTACTTC.

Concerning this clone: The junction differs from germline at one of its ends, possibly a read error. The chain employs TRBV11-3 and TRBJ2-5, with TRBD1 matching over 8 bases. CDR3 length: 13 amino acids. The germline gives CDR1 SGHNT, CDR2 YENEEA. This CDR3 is CASGLDREETQYF. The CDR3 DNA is TGTGCCAGCGGCTTGGACAGGGAAGAGACCCAGTACTTC. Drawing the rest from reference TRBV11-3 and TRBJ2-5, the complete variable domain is EAGVVQSPRYKIIEKKQPVAFWCNPISGHNTLYWYLQNLGQGPELLIRYENEEAVDDSQLPKDRFSAERLKGVDSTLKIQPAELGDSAVYLCASGLDREETQYFGPGTRLLVL.

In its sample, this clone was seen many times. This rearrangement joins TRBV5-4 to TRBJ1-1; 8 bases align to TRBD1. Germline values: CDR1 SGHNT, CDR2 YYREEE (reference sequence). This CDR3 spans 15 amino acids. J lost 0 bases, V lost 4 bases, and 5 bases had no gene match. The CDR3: CASSIMTGVNTEAFF. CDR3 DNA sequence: TGTGCCAGCAGCATAATGACAGGGGTGAACACTGAAGCTTTCTTT.

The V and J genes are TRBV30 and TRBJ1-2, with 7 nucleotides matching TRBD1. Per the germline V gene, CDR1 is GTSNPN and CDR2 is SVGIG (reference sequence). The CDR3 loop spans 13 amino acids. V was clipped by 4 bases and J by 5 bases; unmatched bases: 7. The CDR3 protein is CAWTGTAGYGYTF. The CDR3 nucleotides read TGTGCCTGGACGGGGACAGCTGGGTATGGCTACACCTTC.

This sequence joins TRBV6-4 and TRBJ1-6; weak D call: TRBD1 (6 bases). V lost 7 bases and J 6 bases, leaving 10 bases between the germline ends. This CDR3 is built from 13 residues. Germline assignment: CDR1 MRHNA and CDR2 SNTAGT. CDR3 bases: TGTGCCAGCAAGGAGGACAGTAATTCACCCCTCCACTTT. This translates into CASKEDSNSPLHF.

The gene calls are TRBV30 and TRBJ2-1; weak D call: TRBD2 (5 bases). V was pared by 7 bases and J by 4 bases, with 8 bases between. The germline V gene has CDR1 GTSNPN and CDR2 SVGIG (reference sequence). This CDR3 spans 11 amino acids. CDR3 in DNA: TGTGCCTACAGCGGTTACAATGAGCAGTTCTTC. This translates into CAYSGYNEQFF.